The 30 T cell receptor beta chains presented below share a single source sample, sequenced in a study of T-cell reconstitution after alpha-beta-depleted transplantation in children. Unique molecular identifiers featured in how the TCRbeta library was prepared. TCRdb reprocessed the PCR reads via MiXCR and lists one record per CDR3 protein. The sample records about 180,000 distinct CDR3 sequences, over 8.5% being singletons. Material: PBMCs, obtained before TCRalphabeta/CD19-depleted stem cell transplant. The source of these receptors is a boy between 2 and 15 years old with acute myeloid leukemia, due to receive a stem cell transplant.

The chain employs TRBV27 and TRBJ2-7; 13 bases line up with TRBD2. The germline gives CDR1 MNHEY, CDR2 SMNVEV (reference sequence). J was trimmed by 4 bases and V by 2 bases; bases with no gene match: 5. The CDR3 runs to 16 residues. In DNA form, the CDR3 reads TGTGCCAGCAGTTTAAGTACTAGCGGGAGGGATTACGAGCAGTACTTC. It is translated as CASSLSTSGRDYEQYF.

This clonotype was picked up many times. The DNA for the CDR3 is TGTGCCAGCAGCCCTGCTGGGGAGGGGGCGGATACGCAGTATTTT. Protein product: CASSPAGEGADTQYF. V usage is TRBV4-2 and J usage is TRBJ2-3; D is possibly TRBD1 or TRBD2 (7 bases each). Germline CDR1 LGHNA, CDR2 YNFKEQ. The V gene lost 4 bases and the J gene lost 6 bases, with 17 bases spanning the gap. The CDR3 covers 15 residues.

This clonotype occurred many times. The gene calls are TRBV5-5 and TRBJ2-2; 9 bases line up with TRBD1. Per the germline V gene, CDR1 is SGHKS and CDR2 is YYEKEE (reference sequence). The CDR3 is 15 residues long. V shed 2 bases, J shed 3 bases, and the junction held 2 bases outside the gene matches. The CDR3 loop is CASSLWDRDTGELFF. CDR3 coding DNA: TGTGCCAGCAGCTTATGGGACAGGGACACCGGGGAGCTGTTTTTT.

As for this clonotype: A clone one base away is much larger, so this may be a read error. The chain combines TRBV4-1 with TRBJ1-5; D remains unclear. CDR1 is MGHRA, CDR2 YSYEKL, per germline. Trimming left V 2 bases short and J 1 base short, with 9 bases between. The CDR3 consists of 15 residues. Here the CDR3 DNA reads TGCGCCAGCAGCCAAAGAGTGGTGAGCAATCAGCCCCAGCATTTT. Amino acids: CASSQRVVSNQPQHF.

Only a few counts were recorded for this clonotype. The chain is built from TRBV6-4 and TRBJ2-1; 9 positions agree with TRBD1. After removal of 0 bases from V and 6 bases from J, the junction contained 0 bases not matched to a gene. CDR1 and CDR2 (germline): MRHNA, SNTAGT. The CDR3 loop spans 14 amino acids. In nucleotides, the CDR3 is TGTGCCAGCAGTGACTCGACAGGGGGCAATGAGCAGTTCTTC. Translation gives CASSDSTGGNEQFF.

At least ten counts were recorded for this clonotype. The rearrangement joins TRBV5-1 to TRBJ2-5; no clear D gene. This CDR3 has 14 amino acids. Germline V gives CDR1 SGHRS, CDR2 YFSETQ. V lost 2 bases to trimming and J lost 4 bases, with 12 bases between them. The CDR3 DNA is TGCGCCAGCAGCTTTTTGGCATTTGGAGAGACCCAGTACTTC. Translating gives CASSFLAFGETQYF.

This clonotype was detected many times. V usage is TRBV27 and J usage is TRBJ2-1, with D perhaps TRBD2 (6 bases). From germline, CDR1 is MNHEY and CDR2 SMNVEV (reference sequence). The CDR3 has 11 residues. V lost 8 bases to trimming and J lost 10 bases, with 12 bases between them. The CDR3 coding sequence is TGTGCCAGCGGAGCGGGCCACGAGCAGTTCTTC. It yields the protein CASGAGHEQFF.

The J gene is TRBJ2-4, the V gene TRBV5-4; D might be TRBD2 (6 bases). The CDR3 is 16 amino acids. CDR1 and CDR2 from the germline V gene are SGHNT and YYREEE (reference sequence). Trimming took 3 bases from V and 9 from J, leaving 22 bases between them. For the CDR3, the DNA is TGTGCCAGCAGCTGGCAACAACGCGCGGGGATAGGCATTCAGTACTTC. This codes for CASSWQQRAGIGIQYF. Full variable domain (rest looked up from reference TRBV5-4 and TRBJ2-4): ETGVTQSPTHLIKTRGQQVTLRCSSQSGHNTVSWYQQALGQGPQFIFQYYREEENGRGNFPPRFSGLQFPNYSSELNVNALELDDSALYLCASSWQQRAGIGIQYFGAGTRLSVL.

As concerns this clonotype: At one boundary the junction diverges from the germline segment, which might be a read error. The CDR3 sequence: CCARSRAGLAGDSAYEQYF. In DNA form, the CDR3 reads TGCTGTGCTAGATCCCGCGCGGGCCTAGCGGGAGATTCAGCCTACGAGCAGTACTTC. The chain uses TRBV20-1 and TRBJ2-7; 10 nucleotides line up with TRBD2. CDR3 size: 19 residues. CDR1 and CDR2 from the germline V gene are DFQATT and SNEGSKA (reference sequence).

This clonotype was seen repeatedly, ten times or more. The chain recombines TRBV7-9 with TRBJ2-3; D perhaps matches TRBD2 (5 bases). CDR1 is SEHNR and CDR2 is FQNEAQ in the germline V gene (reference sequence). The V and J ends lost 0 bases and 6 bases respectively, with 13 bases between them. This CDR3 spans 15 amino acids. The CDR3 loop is CASSLAGDASDTQYF. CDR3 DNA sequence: TGTGCCAGCAGCTTAGCGGGAGACGCATCCGATACGCAGTATTTT.

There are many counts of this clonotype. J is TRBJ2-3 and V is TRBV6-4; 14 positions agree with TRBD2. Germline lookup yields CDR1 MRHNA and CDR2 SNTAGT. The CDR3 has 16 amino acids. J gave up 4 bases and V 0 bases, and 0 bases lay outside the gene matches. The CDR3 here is CASSDSTSGGADTQYF. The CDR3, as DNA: TGTGCCAGCAGTGACTCGACTAGCGGGGGGGCAGATACGCAGTATTTT.

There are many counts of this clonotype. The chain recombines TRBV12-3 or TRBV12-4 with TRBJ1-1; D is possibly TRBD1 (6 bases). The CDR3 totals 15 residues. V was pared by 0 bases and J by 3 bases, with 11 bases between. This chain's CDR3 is CASSLALYRDTEAFF. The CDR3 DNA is TGTGCCAGCAGTTTAGCGCTCTACAGGGACACTGAAGCTTTCTTT.

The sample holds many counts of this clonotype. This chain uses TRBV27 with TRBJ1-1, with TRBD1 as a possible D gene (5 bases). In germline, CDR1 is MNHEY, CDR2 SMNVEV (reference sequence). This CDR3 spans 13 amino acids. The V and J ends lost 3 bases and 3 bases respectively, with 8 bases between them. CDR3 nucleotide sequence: TGTGCCAGCAGTTTTGGAGGGGACACTGAAGCTTTCTTT. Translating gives CASSFGGDTEAFF.

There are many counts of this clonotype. For the CDR3, the DNA is TGCAGTGCTAGTGGGGACATTTGGGGCGAGACCCAGTACTTC. Translation: CSASGDIWGETQYF. The chain joins TRBV20-1 to TRBJ2-5; maybe TRBD1 (6 bases). With 3 bases removed from V and 5 bases from J, the gap between germline ends came to 16 bases. Germline CDR1 DFQATT, CDR2 SNEGSKA (reference sequence). This CDR3 spans 14 amino acids.

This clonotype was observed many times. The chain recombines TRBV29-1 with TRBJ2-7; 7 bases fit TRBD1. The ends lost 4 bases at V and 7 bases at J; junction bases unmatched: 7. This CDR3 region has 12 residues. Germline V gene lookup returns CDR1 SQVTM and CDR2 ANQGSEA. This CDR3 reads CSVGEGGREQYF. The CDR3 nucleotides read TGCAGCGTTGGTGAAGGGGGCCGGGAGCAGTACTTC.

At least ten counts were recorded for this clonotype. CDR3 region: CSADYTDTQYF. For the CDR3, the DNA is TGCAGTGCCGACTACACAGATACGCAGTATTTT. The V and J genes are TRBV20-1 and TRBJ2-3; TRBD2 might be the D (5 bases). V was pared by 6 bases and J by 2 bases, with 6 bases between. The CDR3 loop spans 11 amino acids. Germline loops: CDR1 DFQATT, CDR2 SNEGSKA (reference sequence).

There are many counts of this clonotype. Here the CDR3 reads CASSPGLAAYEQYF. CDR3 DNA sequence: TGTGCCAGCAGTCCGGGACTAGCGGCCTACGAGCAGTACTTC. The rearrangement uses TRBV6-1 and TRBJ2-7; TRBD2 aligns across 11 bases. The V gene's germline CDR1 is MNHNS and CDR2 SASEGT. Trimming cost V 5 bases and J 2 bases; bases outside gene matches: 2. The CDR3 has 14 residues.

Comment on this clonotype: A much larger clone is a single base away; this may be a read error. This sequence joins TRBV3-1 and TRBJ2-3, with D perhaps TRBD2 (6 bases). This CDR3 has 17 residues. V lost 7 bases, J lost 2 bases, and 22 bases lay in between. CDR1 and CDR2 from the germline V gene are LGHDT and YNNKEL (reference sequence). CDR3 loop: CASTRQIGGVATDTQYF. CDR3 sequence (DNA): TGTGCCAGCACCCGTCAAATCGGGGGAGTCGCCACAGATACGCAGTATTTT.

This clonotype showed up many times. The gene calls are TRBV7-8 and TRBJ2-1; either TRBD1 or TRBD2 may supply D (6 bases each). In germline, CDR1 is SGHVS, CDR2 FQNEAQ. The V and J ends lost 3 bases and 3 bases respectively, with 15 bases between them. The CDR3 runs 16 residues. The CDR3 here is CASSLPGAGSYNEQFF. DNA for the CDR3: TGTGCCAGCAGCTTGCCGGGGGCTGGGAGCTACAATGAGCAGTTCTTC.

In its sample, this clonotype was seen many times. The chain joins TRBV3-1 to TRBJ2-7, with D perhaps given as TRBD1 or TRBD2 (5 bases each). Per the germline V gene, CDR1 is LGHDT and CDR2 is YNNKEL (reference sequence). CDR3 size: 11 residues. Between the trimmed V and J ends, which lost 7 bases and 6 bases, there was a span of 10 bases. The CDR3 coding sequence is TGTGCCAGCACCGAGGGGCGCGAGCAGTACTTC. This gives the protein CASTEGREQYF.

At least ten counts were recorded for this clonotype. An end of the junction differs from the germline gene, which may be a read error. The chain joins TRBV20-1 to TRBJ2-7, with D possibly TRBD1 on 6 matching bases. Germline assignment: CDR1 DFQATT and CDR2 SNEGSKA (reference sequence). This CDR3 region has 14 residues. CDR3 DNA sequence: TGCAGTGCTAGAGCTTCCGACAGGAGACCGGGTCCGGACTTC. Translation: CSARASDRRPGPDF.

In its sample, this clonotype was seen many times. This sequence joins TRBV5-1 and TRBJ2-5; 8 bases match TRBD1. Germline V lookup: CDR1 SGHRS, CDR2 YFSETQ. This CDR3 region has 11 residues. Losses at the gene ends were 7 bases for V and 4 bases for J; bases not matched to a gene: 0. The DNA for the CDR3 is TGCGCCAGCGGACAGGGAGAGACCCAGTACTTC. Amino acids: CASGQGETQYF.

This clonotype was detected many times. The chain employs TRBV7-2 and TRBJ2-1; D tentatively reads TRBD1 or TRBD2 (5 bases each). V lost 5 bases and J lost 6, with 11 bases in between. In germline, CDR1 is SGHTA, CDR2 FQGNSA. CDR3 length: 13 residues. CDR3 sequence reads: CASSPGGGNEQFF. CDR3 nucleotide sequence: TGTGCCAGCAGCCCGGGTGGGGGCAATGAGCAGTTCTTC.

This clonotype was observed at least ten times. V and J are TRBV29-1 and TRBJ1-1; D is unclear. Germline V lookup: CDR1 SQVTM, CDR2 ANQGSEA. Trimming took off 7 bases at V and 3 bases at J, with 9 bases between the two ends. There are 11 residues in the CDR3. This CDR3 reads CSAEGHTEAFF. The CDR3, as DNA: TGCAGCGCTGAGGGTCACACTGAAGCTTTCTTT.

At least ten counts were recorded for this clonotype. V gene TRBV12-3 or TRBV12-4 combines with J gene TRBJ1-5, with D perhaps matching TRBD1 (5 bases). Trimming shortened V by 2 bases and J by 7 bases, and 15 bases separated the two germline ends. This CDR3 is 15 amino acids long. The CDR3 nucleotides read TGTGCCAGCAGTTTAAGGGGCAGGGATGACCAGCCCCAGCATTTT. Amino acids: CASSLRGRDDQPQHF.

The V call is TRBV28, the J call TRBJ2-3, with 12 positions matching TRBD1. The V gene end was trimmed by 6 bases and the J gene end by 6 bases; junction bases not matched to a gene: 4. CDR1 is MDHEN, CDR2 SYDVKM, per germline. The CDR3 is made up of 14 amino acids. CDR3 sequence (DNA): TGTGCCAGCAGAGCGGGACAGGGGGCGGATACGCAGTATTTT. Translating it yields CASRAGQGADTQYF.

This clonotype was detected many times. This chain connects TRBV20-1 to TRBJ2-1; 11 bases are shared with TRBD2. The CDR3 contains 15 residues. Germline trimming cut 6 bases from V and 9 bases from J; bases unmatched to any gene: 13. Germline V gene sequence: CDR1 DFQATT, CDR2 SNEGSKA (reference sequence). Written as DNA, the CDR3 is TGCAGTGCCGACTATCTTAGCGGGAGGGCCATTGAGCAGTTCTTC. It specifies CSADYLSGRAIEQFF.

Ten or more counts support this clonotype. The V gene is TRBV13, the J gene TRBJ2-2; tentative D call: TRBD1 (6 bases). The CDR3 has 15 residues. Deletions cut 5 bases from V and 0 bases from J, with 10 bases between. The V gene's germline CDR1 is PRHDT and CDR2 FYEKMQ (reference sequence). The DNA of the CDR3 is TGTGCCAGCAGCGGGCACAGGGCGAACACCGGGGAGCTGTTTTTT. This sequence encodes CASSGHRANTGELFF.

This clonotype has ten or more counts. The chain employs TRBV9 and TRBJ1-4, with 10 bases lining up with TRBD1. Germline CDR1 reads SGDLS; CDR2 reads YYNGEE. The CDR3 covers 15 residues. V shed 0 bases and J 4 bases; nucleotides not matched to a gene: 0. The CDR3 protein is CASSVGTGGNEKLFF. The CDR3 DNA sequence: TGTGCCAGCAGCGTAGGGACAGGGGGTAATGAAAAACTGTTTTTT. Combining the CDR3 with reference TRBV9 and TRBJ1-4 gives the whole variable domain DSGVTQTPKHLITATGQRVTLRCSPRSGDLSVYWYQQSLDQGLQFLIQYYNGEERAKGNILERFSAQQFPDLHSELNLSSLELGDSALYFCASSVGTGGNEKLFFGSGTQLSVL.

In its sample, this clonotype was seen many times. In DNA form, the CDR3 reads TGTGCCATCAGTGGCGGGACTAGTACCAATGAGCAGTTCTTC. Translating it yields CAISGGTSTNEQFF. V and J are TRBV10-3 and TRBJ2-1, with TRBD2 matching over 8 bases. Germline CDR1 reads ENHRY; CDR2 reads SYGVKD. CDR3 size: 14 residues. Trimming at V came to 4 bases and at J to 6 bases, leaving 5 bases not matched to a gene.